This TCR beta chain is from a study of CD4 T cells in relation to SARS-CoV-2 and coronaviruses. The wider study: ViraFEST: roughly 9-day antigen culture of PBMCs, then TCR beta CDR3 sequencing. No peptide or an HIV-1 Nef peptide pool served as negative control.

Germline lookup yields CDR1 SGHRS and CDR2 YFSETQ. The CDR3 spans 13 residues. The V gene end was trimmed by 4 bases and the J gene end by 7 bases; junction bases not matched to a gene: 7. CD4+ T cells from unexposed donors were obtained before the COVID-19 pandemic (2011-2018). The cells were cultured for approximately 10 days before CD4+ T cells were isolated. Turning to this clone: Its cognate antigen is unknown.

The assay was immunoSEQ multiplex PCR, and TCRdb's table has in-frame clones only and misses some. The profile shows about 27,000 clones, 73% of them singletons. This receptor was identified in a human donor in good health. The chain carries TRBV5-1 and TRBJ2-7, with TRBD2 matching over 8 bases. Sequenced sample: CD4+ T cells from PBMCs, cultured in vitro. The CDR3 loop reads CASSDGGGEEQYF. CDR3 DNA: TGCGCCAGCAGCGACGGGGGGGGAGAGGAGCAGTACTTC.